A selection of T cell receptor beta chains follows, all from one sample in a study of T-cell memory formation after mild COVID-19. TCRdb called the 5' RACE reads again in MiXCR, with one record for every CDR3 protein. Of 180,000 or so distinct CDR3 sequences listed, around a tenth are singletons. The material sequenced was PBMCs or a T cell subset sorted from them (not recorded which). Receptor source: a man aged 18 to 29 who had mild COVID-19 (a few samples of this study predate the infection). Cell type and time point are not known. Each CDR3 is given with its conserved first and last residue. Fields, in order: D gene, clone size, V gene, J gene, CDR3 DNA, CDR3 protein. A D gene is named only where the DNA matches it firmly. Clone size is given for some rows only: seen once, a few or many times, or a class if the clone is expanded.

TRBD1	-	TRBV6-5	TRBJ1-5	TGTGCCAGCAGACCGACAGGGAATAGCAATCAGCCCCAGCATTTT	CASRPTGNSNQPQHF
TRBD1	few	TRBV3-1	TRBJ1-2	TGTGCCAGCAGCCTTAGTACCGCACAGGGGGCCAGAGGCTACACCTTC	CASSLSTAQGARGYTF
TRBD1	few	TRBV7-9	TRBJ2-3	TGTGCCAGCAGCCTGGACAGGACGTCAGATACGCAGTATTTT	CASSLDRTSDTQYF
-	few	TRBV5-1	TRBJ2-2	TGCGCCAGCAGCTTGGGGGTAGTAGCCGGGGAGCTGTTTTTT	CASSLGVVAGELFF
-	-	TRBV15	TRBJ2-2	TGTGCCACCAGCAGACTTATGGGGGGCCTGAACACCGGGGAGCTGTTTTTT	CATSRLMGGLNTGELFF
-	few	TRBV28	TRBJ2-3	TGTGCCAGCAGTCCCGGTAGTAGCTTGCATACGCAGTATTTT	CASSPGSSLHTQYF
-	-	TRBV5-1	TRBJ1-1	TGCGCCAGCAGCTACGACGGGGCGAACACTGAAGCTTTCTTT	CASSYDGANTEAFF
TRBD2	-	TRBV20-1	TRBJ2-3	TGCAGTGAGCTGGCCGCGGGGGGGATGCCAGATACGCAGTATTTT	CSELAAGGMPDTQYF
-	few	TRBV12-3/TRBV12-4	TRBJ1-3	TGTGCCAGCCGGGTTCTCTCTGGAAACACCATATATTTT	CASRVLSGNTIYF
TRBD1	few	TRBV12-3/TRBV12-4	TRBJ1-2	TGTGCCAGCAGTTTATGGGACAGGGCCCACTATGGCTACACCTTC	CASSLWDRAHYGYTF
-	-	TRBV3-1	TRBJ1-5	TGTGCCAGCAGCCAGTCGGAGGTTGGCAATCAGCCCCAGCATTTT	CASSQSEVGNQPQHF
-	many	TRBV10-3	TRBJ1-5	TGTGCCATCAGTCGGCGGCTTCTACAGGCTATTGATCAGCCCCAGCATTTT	CAISRRLLQAIDQPQHF
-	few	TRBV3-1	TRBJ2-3	TGTGCCAGCAGCCAAGATGACGGGCGTGATACGCAGTATTTT	CASSQDDGRDTQYF
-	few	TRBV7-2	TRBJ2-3	TGTGCCAGCAGCCAGCTAGGAGGGGAGCCAGATACGCAGTATTTT	CASSQLGGEPDTQYF
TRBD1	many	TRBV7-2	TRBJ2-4	TGTGCCAGCAATCCGGGACAGGGACAAAACATTCAGTACTTC	CASNPGQGQNIQYF
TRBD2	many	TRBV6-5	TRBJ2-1	TGTGCCAGCTGGCGTAGCGGGGGGGCCGGGCAGTTCTTC	CASWRSGGAGQFF
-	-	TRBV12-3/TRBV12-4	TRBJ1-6	TGTGCCAGCAGTTTAGGTCAGGCCGGTTCACCCCTCCACTTT	CASSLGQAGSPLHF
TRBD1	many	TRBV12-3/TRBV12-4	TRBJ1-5	TGTGCCAGCAGGTCGGGACAGGGTATTCAGCCCCAGCATTTT	CASRSGQGIQPQHF